This paragraph reports one TCR delta chain. Its specificity is not known. The source of the sample is a study of Vδ1+ human thymocytes. Between roughly 97% and 99.6% of sorted thymocytes were Vdelta1+. With 4 bases removed from V and 0 bases from J, the gap between germline ends came to 21 bases. The germline CDR1 and CDR2 sequences are TSWWSYY and QGS. The CDR3 has 18 amino acids. General study results and limits: Thymic delta-chain repertoires held 20% to 25% Vdelta2 sequences and few Vdelta3, despite high sort purity. Thymic TRG and TRD repertoires appeared highly polyclonal.

Extracted RNA was reverse transcribed into cDNA. Pooled V-gene forward primers with one constant-region reverse primer generated the CDR3 amplicons by multiplex PCR. TCRdb repeated clone calling on the multiplex PCR reads with CATT. The sample includes 80,000 or so delta-chain clones, approximately 37% of them seen just once. The sample taken for sequencing was Vdelta1+ gamma-delta thymocytes from the thymus. Sample subset: FACS-sorted CD3+ TCRalphabeta- TCRVdelta1+ TCRVdelta2- thymocytes. This sequence joins TRDV1 and TRDJ1; the D is unclear. The clonotype originates from a boy younger than two who had congenital heart surgery. CDR3 sequence (DNA): TGTGCTCTTGGGGGATCTCCAAGCCCGATCCAGTACACCGATAAACTCATCTTT. It encodes CALGGSPSPIQYTDKLIF.